The text below deals with one TCR beta chain. Its antigen is unidentified. Germline CDR1 reads SNHLY; CDR2 reads FYNNEI. The CDR3 consists of 15 residues. The V end was cut by 0 bases, the J end by 4 bases, with 12 bases between. CD45RO negativity and positive selection for CCR7 defined naive CD8 cells, a population that excluded terminally differentiated effector memory CD45RA+ cells. These data belong to a study of shared clonotypes between healthy human individuals. Overall study context: Donor ages ranged 18 to 49 years: a couple of women, a few men. Broader study findings: An effect of sequencing depth on clonotype sharing among donors was expected.

In the source study's methods: There were no quality scores in the junction-only immunoSEQ sequences, so filtering differed. Generated by immunoSEQ multiplex PCR, the TCRdb table keeps only in-frame clones and is missing some. The DNA was the basis for D and trimming; V, J and clone size are from that table. Counted here are some 1,900,000 clones, about 94% occurring once; the ten biggest clones make up more than 0.95%. What was sequenced was naive CD8+ T cells sorted from blood. This TCR was recovered from a man younger than 30 in good health. The rearrangement uses TRBV2 and TRBJ1-2, with a weak D call TRBD1 (6 bases). CDR3 residues: CASSEALRTAYGYTF. Written as DNA, the CDR3 is TGTGCCAGCAGTGAAGCGCTAAGGACAGCCTATGGCTACACCTTC.